This T cell receptor (beta chain) comes out of a study of cytomegalovirus exposure and HLA in healthy donors. The study, taken as a whole, reports: Beyond CMV serostatus, there was no information to go on about immune exposure. Later analysis identified a missense DCLRE1C variant that was linked to TCR beta V- and J-gene trimming. Despite most TCR sequences being rare, some public TCRs occurred in many donors. Specific recognition of CMV antigens was confirmed in vitro for a few chains (all CMV-associated).

This CDR3 is built from 14 residues. The V gene lost 6 bases and the J gene lost 2 bases, with 13 bases spanning the gap. In germline, CDR1 is MNHEY, CDR2 SVGAGI. Concerning this clone itself: Its specificity is not known.

The PCR ran on 60 Vbeta and 13 Jbeta primers. Using immunoSEQ multiplex PCR, the repertoire was profiled, and TCRdb retains in-frame clones only, with some absent. Altogether around 170,000 clones are present, roughly 82% being singletons, with the ten largest covering approximately 1.4%. Sequenced sample: PBMCs. The clonotype was recovered from a man aged 40-55 years in good health and CMV-seronegative. The V and J genes are TRBV6-5 and TRBJ1-2; D is perhaps TRBD1 (5 bases). The CDR3 nucleotides read TGTGCCAGCAGCTACGGACATTTGAACTATGGCTACACCTTC. Its translation is CASSYGHLNYGYTF.